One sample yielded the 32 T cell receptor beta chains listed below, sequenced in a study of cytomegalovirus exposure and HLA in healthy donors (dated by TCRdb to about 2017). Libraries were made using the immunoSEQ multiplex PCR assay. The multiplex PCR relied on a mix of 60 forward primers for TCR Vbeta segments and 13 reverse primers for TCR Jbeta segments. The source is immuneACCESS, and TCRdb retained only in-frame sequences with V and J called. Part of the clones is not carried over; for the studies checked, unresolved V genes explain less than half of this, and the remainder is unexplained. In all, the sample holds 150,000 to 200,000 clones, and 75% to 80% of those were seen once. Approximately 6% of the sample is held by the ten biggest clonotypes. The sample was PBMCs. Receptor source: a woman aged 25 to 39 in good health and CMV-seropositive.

For the CDR3, the DNA is TGTGCCAGCAGACTCCAGGCTGGTTACGGCAATCAGCCCCAGCATTTT. This gives the protein CASRLQAGYGNQPQHF. This chain uses TRBV27 with TRBJ1-5; D unresolved. Germline CDR1 is MNHEY and CDR2 is SMNVEV (reference sequence). V was shortened by 6 bases and J by 2 bases, with 17 bases between the two germline ends. The CDR3 is made up of 16 amino acids.

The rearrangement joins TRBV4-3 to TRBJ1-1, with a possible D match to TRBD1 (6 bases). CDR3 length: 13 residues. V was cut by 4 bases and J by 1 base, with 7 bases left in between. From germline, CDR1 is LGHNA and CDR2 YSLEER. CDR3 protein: CASSPTGNTEAFF. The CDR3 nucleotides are TGCGCCAGCAGCCCGACAGGGAACACTGAAGCTTTCTTT.

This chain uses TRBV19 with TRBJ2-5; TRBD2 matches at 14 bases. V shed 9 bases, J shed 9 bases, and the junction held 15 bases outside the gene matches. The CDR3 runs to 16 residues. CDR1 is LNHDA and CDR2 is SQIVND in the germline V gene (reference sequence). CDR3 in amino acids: CASSTGTSGSRGAQYF. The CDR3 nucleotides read TGTGCCAGCTCGACGGGGACTAGCGGGAGTCGGGGGGCCCAGTACTTC. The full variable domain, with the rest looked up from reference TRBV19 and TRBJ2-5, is DGGITQSPKYLFRKEGQNVTLSCEQNLNHDAMYWYRQDPGQGLRLIYYSQIVNDFQKGDIAEGYSVSREKKESFPLTVTSAQKNPTAFYLCASSTGTSGSRGAQYFGPGTRLLVL.

The CDR3 DNA reads as TGTGCCAGCAGTGTCCAGGGGGCGAGGGGCTACACCTTC. The encoded protein is CASSVQGARGYTF. V and J are TRBV6-1 and TRBJ1-2, with 8 nucleotides matching TRBD1. The germline CDR1 and CDR2 sequences are MNHNS and SASEGT. This CDR3 contains 13 residues. V shed 4 bases, J shed 8 bases, and the junction held 6 bases outside the gene matches.

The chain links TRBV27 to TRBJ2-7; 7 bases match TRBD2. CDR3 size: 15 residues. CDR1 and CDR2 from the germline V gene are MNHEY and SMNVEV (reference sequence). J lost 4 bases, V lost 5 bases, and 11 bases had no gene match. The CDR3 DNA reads TGTGCCAGCAGTCGGCAGCGGGGCGGTGAATACGAGCAGTACTTC. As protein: CASSRQRGGEYEQYF.

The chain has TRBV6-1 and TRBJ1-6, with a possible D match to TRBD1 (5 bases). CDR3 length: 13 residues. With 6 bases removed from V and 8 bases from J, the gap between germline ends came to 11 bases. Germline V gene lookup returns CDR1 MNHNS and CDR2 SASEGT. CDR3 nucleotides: TGTGCCAGCAGACAGGTTCGGGATTCACCCCTCCACTTT. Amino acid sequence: CASRQVRDSPLHF.

The CDR3 sequence: CASKGYEQYF. CDR3 nucleotides: TGTGCCAGCAAGGGGTACGAGCAGTACTTC. This chain joins TRBV2 and TRBJ2-7, with D maybe TRBD1 (5 bases). There are 10 residues in the CDR3. V lost 7 bases and J lost 4, with 5 bases in between. Germline loops: CDR1 SNHLY, CDR2 FYNNEI.

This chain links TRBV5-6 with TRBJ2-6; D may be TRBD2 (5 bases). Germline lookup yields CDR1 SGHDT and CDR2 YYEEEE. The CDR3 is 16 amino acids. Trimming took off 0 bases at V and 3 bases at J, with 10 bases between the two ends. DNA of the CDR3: TGTGCCAGCAGCTTGGCCGGAGGTGTTGGGGCCAACGTCCTGACTTTC. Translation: CASSLAGGVGANVLTF.

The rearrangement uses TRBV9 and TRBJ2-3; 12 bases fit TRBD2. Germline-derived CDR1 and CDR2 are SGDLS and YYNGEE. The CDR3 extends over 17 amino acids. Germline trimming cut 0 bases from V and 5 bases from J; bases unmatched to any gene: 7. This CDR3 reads CASSVVSRLAGVDTQYF. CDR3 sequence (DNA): TGTGCCAGCAGCGTAGTTTCTCGACTAGCGGGAGTAGATACGCAGTATTTT.

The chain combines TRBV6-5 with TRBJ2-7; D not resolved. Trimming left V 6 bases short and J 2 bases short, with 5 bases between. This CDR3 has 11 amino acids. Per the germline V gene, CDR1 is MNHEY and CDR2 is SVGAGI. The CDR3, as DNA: TGTGCCAGCAGGGCAACCTACGAGCAGTACTTC. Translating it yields CASRATYEQYF.

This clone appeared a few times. CDR3 sequence reads: CASSLDIGGTDEQFF. CDR3 nucleotide sequence: TGTGCCAGCAGCTTAGATATAGGGGGCACCGATGAGCAGTTCTTC. The genes are TRBV7-2 and TRBJ2-1, with 7 nucleotides matching TRBD1. CDR3 length: 15 residues. V lost 1 base, J lost 8 bases, and 8 bases stayed unmatched. The V gene's germline CDR1 is SGHTA and CDR2 FQGNSA.

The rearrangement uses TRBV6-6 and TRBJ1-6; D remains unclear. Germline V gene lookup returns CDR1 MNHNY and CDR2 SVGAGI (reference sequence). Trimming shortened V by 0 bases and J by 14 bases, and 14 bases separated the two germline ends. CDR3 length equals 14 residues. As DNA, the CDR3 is TGTGCCAGCAGTTACTCCCTCGCGGGTGTGTCCCTCCACTTT. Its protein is CASSYSLAGVSLHF.

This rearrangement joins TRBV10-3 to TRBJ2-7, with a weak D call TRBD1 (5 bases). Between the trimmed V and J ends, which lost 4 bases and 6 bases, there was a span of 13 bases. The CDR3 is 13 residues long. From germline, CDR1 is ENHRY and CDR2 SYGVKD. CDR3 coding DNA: TGTGCCATCAGTGGTCAGGGATCAAGCGAGCAGTACTTC. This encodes CAISGQGSSEQYF.

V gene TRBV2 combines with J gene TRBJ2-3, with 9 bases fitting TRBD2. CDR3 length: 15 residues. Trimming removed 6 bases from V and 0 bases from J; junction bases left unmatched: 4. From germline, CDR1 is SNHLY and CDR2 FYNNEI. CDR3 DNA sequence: TGTGCCAGCAGGGCTCTAGCGGGGAGCACAGATACGCAGTATTTT. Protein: CASRALAGSTDTQYF. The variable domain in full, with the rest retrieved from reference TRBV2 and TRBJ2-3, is EPEVTQTPSHQVTQMGQEVILRCVPISNHLYFYWYRQILGQKVEFLVSFYNNEISEKSEIFDDQFSVERPDGSNFTLKIRSTKLEDSAMYFCASRALAGSTDTQYFGPGTRLTVL.

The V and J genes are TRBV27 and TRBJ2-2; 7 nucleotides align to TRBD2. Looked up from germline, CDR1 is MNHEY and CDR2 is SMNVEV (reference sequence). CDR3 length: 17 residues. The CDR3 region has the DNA TGTACCCCTAGGGGAGGGTGGACGCGGAGTGACTCCGGGGAGCTGTTTTTT. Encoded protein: CTPRGGWTRSDSGELFF.

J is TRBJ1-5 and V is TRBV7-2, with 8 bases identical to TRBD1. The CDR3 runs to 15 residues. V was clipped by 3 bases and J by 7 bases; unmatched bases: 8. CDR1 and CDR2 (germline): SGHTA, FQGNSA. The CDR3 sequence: CASSLTGVKIQPQHF. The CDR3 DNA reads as TGTGCCAGCAGCTTGACAGGGGTCAAAATCCAGCCCCAGCATTTT.

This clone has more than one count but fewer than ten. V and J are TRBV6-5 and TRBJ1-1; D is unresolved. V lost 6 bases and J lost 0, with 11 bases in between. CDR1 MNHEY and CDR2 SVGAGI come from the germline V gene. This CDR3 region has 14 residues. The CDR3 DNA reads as TGTGCCAGCAGACCCCCGGGTTTGAACACTGAAGCTTTCTTT. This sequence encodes CASRPPGLNTEAFF.

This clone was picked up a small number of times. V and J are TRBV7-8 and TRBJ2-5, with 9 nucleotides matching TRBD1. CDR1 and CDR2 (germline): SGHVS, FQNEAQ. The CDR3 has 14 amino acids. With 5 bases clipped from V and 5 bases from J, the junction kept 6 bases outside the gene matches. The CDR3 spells CASSPNRGRETQYF. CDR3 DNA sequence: TGTGCCAGCAGCCCCAACAGGGGGCGGGAGACCCAGTACTTC.

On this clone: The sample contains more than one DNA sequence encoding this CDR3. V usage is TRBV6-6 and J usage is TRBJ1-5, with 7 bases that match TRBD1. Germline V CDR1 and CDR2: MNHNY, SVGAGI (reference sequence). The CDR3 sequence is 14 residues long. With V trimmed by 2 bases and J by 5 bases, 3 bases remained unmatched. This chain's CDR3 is CASSYRQGDQPQHF. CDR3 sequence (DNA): TGTGCCAGCAGTTACAGACAGGGCGATCAGCCCCAGCATTTT.

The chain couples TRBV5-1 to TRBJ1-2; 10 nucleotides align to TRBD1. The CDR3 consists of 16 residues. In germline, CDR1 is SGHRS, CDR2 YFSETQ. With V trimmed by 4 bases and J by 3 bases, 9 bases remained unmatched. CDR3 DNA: TGCGCCAGCAGCATACAAACCGGGACAGGGGACTATGGCTACACCTTC. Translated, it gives CASSIQTGTGDYGYTF.

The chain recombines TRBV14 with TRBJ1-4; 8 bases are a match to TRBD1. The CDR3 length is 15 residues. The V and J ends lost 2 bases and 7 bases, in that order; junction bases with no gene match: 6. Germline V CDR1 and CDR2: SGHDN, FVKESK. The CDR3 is CASSQNRGMSEKLFF. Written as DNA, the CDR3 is TGTGCCAGCAGCCAAAACAGGGGGATGAGTGAAAAACTGTTTTTT.

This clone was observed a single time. CDR3 nucleotides: TGTGCCACCTCGGGACTGTCGACTAATGAAAAACTGTTTTTT. Translation gives CATSGLSTNEKLFF. The chain joins TRBV6-1 to TRBJ1-4; tentatively, D is TRBD1 (5 bases). The germline V and J ends were trimmed by 10 bases and 2 bases, with 14 bases remaining between them. This CDR3 comprises 14 residues. Germline values: CDR1 MNHNS, CDR2 SASEGT.

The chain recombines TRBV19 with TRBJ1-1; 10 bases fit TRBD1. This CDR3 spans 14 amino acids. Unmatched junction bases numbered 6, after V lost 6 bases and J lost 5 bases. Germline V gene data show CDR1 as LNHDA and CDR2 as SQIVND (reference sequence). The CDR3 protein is CASSKTGGFTEAFF. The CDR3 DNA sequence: TGTGCCAGTAGCAAGACAGGGGGCTTTACTGAAGCTTTCTTT.

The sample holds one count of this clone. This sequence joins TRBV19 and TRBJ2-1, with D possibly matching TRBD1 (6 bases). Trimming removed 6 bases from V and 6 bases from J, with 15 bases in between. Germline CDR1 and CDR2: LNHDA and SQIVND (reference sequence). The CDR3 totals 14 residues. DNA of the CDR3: TGTGCCAGTAGAGGGACATATGACTTCAATGAGCAGTTCTTC. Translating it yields CASRGTYDFNEQFF.

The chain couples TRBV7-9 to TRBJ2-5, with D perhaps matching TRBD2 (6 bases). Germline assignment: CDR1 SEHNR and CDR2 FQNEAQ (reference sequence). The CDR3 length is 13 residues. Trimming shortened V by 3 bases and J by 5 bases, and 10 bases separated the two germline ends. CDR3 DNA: TGTGCCAGCAGCTTTCCAGCGGGCGAGACCCAGTACTTC. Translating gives CASSFPAGETQYF.

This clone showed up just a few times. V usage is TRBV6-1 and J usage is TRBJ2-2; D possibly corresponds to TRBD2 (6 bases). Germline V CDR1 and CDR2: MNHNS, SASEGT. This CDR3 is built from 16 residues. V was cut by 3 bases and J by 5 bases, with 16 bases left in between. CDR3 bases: TGTGCCAGCAGTGATCCCGGGAGAGGGATAACCGGGGAGCTGTTTTTT. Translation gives CASSDPGRGITGELFF.

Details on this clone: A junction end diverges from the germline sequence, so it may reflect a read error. In nucleotides, the CDR3 is TGTGCCAGCAGCGTCCTAGCGGGGGGGCAAGCGACCCAGTACTTC. Translating it yields CASSVLAGGQATQYF. This chain uses TRBV9 with TRBJ2-5, with 12 bases aligning to TRBD2. This CDR3 has 15 residues. CDR1 is SGDLS, CDR2 YYNGEE, per germline. Full variable domain (missing parts from reference TRBV9 and TRBJ2-5): DSGVTQTPKHLITATGQRVTLRCSPRSGDLSVYWYQQSLDQGLQFLIQYYNGEERAKGNILERFSAQQFPDLHSELNLSSLELGDSALYFCASSVLAGGQATQYFGPGTRLLVL.

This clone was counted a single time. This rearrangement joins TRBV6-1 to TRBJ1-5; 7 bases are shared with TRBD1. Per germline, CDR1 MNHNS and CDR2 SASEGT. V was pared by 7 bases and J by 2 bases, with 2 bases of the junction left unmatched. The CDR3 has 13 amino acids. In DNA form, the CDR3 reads TGTGCCAGCACCGGACAGGGCAATCAGCCCCAGCATTTT. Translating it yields CASTGQGNQPQHF.

The CDR3 spells CASSYSDRGNQPQHF. The CDR3 DNA sequence: TGTGCCAGCAGTTACTCCGACAGGGGGAATCAGCCCCAGCATTTT. V and J are TRBV6-5 and TRBJ1-5; 9 positions match TRBD1. This CDR3 contains 15 residues. The germline CDR1 and CDR2 sequences are MNHEY and SVGAGI. Unmatched junction bases numbered 1, after V lost 0 bases and J lost 4 bases.

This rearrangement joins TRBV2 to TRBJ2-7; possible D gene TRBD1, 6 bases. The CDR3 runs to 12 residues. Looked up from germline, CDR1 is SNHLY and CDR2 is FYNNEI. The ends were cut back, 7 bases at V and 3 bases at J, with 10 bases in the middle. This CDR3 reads CASNQGFYEQYF. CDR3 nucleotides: TGTGCCAGCAACCAGGGGTTCTACGAGCAGTACTTC.

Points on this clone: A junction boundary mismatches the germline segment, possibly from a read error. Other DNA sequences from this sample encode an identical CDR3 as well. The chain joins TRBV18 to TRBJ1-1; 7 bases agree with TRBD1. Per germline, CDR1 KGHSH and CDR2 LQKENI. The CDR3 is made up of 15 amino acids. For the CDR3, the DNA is TGTGCCAGCTCACCTCAGGGACAGACGAACACTGAAGCCTTCTTT. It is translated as CASSPQGQTNTEAFF.

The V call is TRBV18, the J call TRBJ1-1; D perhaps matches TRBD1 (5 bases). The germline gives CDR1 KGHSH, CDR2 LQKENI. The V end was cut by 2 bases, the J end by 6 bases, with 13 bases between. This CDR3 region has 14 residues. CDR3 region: CASSPMGGQAEAFF. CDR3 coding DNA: TGTGCCAGCTCACCAATGGGGGGTCAGGCTGAAGCTTTCTTT.